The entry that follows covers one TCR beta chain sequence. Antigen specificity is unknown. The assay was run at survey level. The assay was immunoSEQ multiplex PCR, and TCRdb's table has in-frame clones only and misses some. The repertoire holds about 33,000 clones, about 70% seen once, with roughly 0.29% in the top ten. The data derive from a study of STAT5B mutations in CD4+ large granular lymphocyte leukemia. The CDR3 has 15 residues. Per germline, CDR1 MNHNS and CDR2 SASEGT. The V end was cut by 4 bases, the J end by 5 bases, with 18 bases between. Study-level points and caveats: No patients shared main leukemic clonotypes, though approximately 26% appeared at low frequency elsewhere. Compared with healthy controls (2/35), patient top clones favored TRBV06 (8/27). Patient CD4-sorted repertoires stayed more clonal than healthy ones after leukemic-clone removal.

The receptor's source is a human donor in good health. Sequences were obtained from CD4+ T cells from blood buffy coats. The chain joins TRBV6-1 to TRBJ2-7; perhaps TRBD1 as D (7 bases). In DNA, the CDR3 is TGTGCCAGCAGTGGCGGGGACAGACGATCGAACGAGCAGTACTTC. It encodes CASSGGDRRSNEQYF.